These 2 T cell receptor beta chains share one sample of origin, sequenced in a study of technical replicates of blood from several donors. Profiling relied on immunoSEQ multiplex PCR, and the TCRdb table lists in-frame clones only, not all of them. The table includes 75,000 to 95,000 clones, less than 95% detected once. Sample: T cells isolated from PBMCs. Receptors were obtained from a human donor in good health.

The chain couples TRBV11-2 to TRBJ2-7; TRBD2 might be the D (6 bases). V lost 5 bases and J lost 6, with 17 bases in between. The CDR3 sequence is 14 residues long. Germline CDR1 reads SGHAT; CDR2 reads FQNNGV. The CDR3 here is CASSTRTQGGEQYF. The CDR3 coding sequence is TGTGCCAGCAGCACCCGGACCCAGGGAGGCGAGCAGTACTTC.

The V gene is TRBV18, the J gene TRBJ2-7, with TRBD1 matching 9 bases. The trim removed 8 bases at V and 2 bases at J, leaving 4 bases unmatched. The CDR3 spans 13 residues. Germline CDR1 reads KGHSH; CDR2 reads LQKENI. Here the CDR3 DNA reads TGTGCCAGCCAAGGACAGGGGACCTACGAGCAGTACTTC. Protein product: CASQGQGTYEQYF.